The sequence of this T cell receptor (beta chain) was determined in a study of shared clonotypes between healthy human individuals. Study findings and constraints: A generally larger estimated richness was seen in naive subsets than in memory subsets. Clonotypes which were not shared had lower generation probabilities than clonotypes that all four donors shared.

The split of CD4+ cells yielded CD45RA+ naive and CD45RA-negative memory subsets. Genomic DNA belonging to each subset was distributed in equal measure over several immunoSEQ plates. The table came from immunoSEQ multiplex PCR; TCRdb's copy has only in-frame clones and leaves some out. The sample consists of 2 million to 2.5 million clones, approximately 93% of them appearing once. With regard to this clone: As yet, its antigen is unknown. Different DNA sequences within this sample yield the same CDR3.

Trimming shortened V by 2 bases and J by 1 base, and 9 bases separated the two germline ends. The CDR3 is made up of 15 amino acids. Looked up from germline, CDR1 is MDHEN and CDR2 is SYDVKM. V and J are TRBV28 and TRBJ1-3; weak D call: TRBD1 (5 bases). The sequence was obtained from a man between 18 and 35 years old in good health. Some clones in this sample may be carry-over from other donors' samples. Sequencing was performed on naive CD4+ T cells from PBMCs. Subset meaning: CD45RA+ positively selected. This CDR3 is CASSLGAGSGNTIYF. The CDR3 DNA is TGTGCCAGCAGTTTAGGGGCAGGGTCTGGAAACACCATATATTTT.